These T cell receptor beta chains were read from a single sample in a study of T cell repertoires in cytomegalovirus infection. MiXCR was run by TCRdb on the reads, yielding one entry per CDR3 protein. The table has about 600,000 distinct CDR3 sequences, 20% to 25% seen once. Material for sequencing was CD8+ T cells from PBMCs. The source of these receptors is a human donor in good health (CMV status not recorded). Some clones in this sample may be carry-over from other donors' samples. The conserved cysteine and the conserved F or W are not part of the CDR3 here. The D gene is left open where the match is weak. Clone size is shown for a subset of rows, as once, few, many or a class of expanded clone.

clone size: many
J gene: TRBJ1-2
D gene: .
V gene: TRBV10-3
CDR3 protein: AIPTANYGYT

clone size: .
J gene: TRBJ2-1
D gene: .
V gene: TRBV7-9
CDR3 protein: ASSRAPTYNEQF

clone size: .
J gene: TRBJ2-7
D gene: .
V gene: TRBV14
CDR3 protein: ASSQGVSNYEQY

clone size: .
J gene: TRBJ2-1
D gene: TRBD2
V gene: TRBV19
CDR3 protein: ASSFPGLAGGNSYNEQF

clone size: many
J gene: TRBJ1-5
D gene: .
V gene: TRBV4-1
CDR3 protein: ASSQAGYSNQPQH

clone size: .
J gene: TRBJ1-6
D gene: .
V gene: TRBV6-2/TRBV6-3
CDR3 protein: ASSPLGDVLSPIH

clone size: many
J gene: TRBJ1-5
D gene: .
V gene: TRBV6-5
CDR3 protein: ASSYSQGNQPQH

clone size: .
J gene: TRBJ1-1
D gene: TRBD1
V gene: TRBV12-3/TRBV12-4
CDR3 protein: ASSGDSPEAF

clone size: .
J gene: TRBJ2-3
D gene: .
V gene: TRBV29-1
CDR3 protein: SVSLDTQY

clone size: few
J gene: TRBJ2-1
D gene: .
V gene: TRBV29-1
CDR3 protein: SVESNMGGYNEQF

clone size: .
J gene: TRBJ2-3
D gene: .
V gene: TRBV7-3
CDR3 protein: ASSLDYAADTQY

clone size: .
J gene: TRBJ2-7
D gene: .
V gene: TRBV5-5
CDR3 protein: ASTFRGTSSYEQY

clone size: .
J gene: TRBJ2-2
D gene: .
V gene: TRBV10-3
CDR3 protein: AISPRAGELF

clone size: few
J gene: TRBJ2-6
D gene: TRBD1
V gene: TRBV9
CDR3 protein: ASSLSGTVPSGANVLT

clone size: .
J gene: TRBJ2-5
D gene: .
V gene: TRBV7-9
CDR3 protein: ASSLGQRQETQY

clone size: few
J gene: TRBJ2-1
D gene: .
V gene: TRBV14
CDR3 protein: ASSQMHGAVYNEQF

clone size: .
J gene: TRBJ2-3
D gene: .
V gene: TRBV9
CDR3 protein: ASSVAGALVDTQY

clone size: few
J gene: TRBJ1-1
D gene: .
V gene: TRBV29-1
CDR3 protein: SARLGENTEAF

clone size: many
J gene: TRBJ2-5
D gene: .
V gene: TRBV10-3
CDR3 protein: AISADMIQETQY

clone size: .
J gene: TRBJ1-1
D gene: .
V gene: TRBV23-1
CDR3 protein: ASTHTGWEAF

clone size: few
J gene: TRBJ1-2
D gene: .
V gene: TRBV4-1
CDR3 protein: ASSQEGLLHYGYT

clone size: few
J gene: TRBJ2-1
D gene: .
V gene: TRBV20-1
CDR3 protein: SARGKMTAEVNYNEQF

clone size: many
J gene: TRBJ2-5
D gene: .
V gene: TRBV7-8
CDR3 protein: ASSSLRARQETQY

clone size: many
J gene: TRBJ2-2
D gene: .
V gene: TRBV7-6
CDR3 protein: ASSPGAESGELF

clone size: .
J gene: TRBJ1-2
D gene: .
V gene: TRBV6-2/TRBV6-3
CDR3 protein: ASSYDTNYGYT

clone size: many
J gene: TRBJ2-7
D gene: .
V gene: TRBV7-9
CDR3 protein: ASTRGDYSYEQY

clone size: .
J gene: TRBJ2-1
D gene: TRBD1
V gene: TRBV6-6
CDR3 protein: ANRGQEYNEQF

clone size: .
J gene: TRBJ2-5
D gene: .
V gene: TRBV4-3
CDR3 protein: ASSQEALGETQY

clone size: many
J gene: TRBJ2-5
D gene: .
V gene: TRBV28
CDR3 protein: ATTEGSFQETQY

clone size: .
J gene: TRBJ2-1
D gene: .
V gene: TRBV28
CDR3 protein: ASSFFNNYNEQF

clone size: many
J gene: TRBJ2-2
D gene: .
V gene: TRBV7-6
CDR3 protein: ASSRTGTISNTGELF

clone size: many
J gene: TRBJ2-3
D gene: TRBD1
V gene: TRBV7-8
CDR3 protein: ASSLWRSRRDRSVTDTQY

clone size: many
J gene: TRBJ1-1
D gene: .
V gene: TRBV6-5
CDR3 protein: ASSSRVEAF

clone size: .
J gene: TRBJ2-5
D gene: .
V gene: TRBV7-9
CDR3 protein: ASRRLGQETQY

clone size: few
J gene: TRBJ1-1
D gene: .
V gene: TRBV28
CDR3 protein: ATSRQGNTEAF

clone size: many
J gene: TRBJ2-5
D gene: .
V gene: TRBV7-8
CDR3 protein: ASSFRGLGETQY

clone size: .
J gene: TRBJ1-4
D gene: .
V gene: TRBV20-1
CDR3 protein: SALTLGYEKLF

clone size: .
J gene: TRBJ1-4
D gene: TRBD1
V gene: TRBV12-3/TRBV12-4
CDR3 protein: ASSPGGTTNEKLF

clone size: many
J gene: TRBJ2-1
D gene: .
V gene: TRBV12-3/TRBV12-4
CDR3 protein: ASSLDSWNEQF

clone size: few
J gene: TRBJ2-1
D gene: TRBD2
V gene: TRBV7-3
CDR3 protein: ASSSIGGAYNEQF

clone size: .
J gene: TRBJ1-1
D gene: .
V gene: TRBV2
CDR3 protein: ASSDPRLNTEAF

clone size: many
J gene: TRBJ2-4
D gene: .
V gene: TRBV11-2
CDR3 protein: ASSLRDIQY

clone size: many
J gene: TRBJ2-1
D gene: .
V gene: TRBV7-6
CDR3 protein: ASSPMLRPYNEQF

clone size: few
J gene: TRBJ1-1
D gene: .
V gene: TRBV29-1
CDR3 protein: SVEANLGLNTEAF

clone size: few
J gene: TRBJ2-2
D gene: TRBD2
V gene: TRBV2
CDR3 protein: ASRTTSGGPLNTGELF

clone size: few
J gene: TRBJ2-7
D gene: .
V gene: TRBV6-2/TRBV6-3
CDR3 protein: ASSYIFRGTPHEQY

clone size: .
J gene: TRBJ1-2
D gene: .
V gene: TRBV7-9
CDR3 protein: ASSLVIADGYT

clone size: .
J gene: TRBJ2-2
D gene: TRBD2
V gene: TRBV29-1
CDR3 protein: SVVAGAGELF

clone size: .
J gene: TRBJ2-1
D gene: .
V gene: TRBV11-2
CDR3 protein: ASSLFRQGNGSGFVNEQF

clone size: .
J gene: TRBJ1-1
D gene: TRBD1
V gene: TRBV7-2
CDR3 protein: ASNQAGGGTEAF

clone size: many
J gene: TRBJ2-1
D gene: TRBD2
V gene: TRBV28
CDR3 protein: AASGGGPYNEQF

clone size: many
J gene: TRBJ2-7
D gene: .
V gene: TRBV7-6
CDR3 protein: ASSLEVPYEQY

clone size: few
J gene: TRBJ2-1
D gene: .
V gene: TRBV11-2
CDR3 protein: ASNQHENEQF

clone size: .
J gene: TRBJ2-5
D gene: .
V gene: TRBV6-6
CDR3 protein: ASSKPGTLQETQY

clone size: .
J gene: TRBJ1-4
D gene: .
V gene: TRBV13
CDR3 protein: ASSLFRGPREKLF